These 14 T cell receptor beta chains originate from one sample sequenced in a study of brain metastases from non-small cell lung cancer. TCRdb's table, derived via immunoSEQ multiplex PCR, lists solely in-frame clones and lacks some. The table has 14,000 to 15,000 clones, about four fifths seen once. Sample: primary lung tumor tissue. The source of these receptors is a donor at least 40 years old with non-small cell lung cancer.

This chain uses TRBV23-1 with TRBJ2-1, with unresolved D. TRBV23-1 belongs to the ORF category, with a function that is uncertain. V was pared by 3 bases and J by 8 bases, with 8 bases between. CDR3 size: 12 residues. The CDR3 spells CASSQGPDEQFF. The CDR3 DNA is TGCGCCAGCAGTCAGGGCCCCGATGAGCAGTTCTTC.

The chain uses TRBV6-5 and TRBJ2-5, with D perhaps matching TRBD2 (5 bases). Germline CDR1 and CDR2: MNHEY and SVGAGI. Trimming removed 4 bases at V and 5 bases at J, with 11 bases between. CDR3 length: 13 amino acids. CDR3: CASSFTRAETQYF. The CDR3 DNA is TGTGCCAGCAGTTTCACTAGGGCTGAGACCCAGTACTTC.

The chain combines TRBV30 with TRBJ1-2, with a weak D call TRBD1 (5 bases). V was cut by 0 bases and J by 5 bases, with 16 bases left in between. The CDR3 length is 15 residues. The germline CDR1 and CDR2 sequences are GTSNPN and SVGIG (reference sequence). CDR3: CAWSVSRGTWYGYTF. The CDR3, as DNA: TGTGCCTGGAGTGTCAGTCGCGGGACGTGGTATGGCTACACCTTC.

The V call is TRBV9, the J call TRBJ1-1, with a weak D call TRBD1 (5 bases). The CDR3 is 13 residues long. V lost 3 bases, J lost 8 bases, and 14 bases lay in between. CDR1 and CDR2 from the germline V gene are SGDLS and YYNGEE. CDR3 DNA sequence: TGTGCCAGCAGCGGCGCAGGGACGGGGGAAGCTTTCTTT. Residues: CASSGAGTGEAFF.

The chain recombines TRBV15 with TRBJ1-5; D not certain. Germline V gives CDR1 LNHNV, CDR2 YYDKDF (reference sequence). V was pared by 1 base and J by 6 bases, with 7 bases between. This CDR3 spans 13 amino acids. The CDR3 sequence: CATSRVGGQPQHF. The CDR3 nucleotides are TGTGCCACCAGCAGAGTAGGAGGTCAGCCCCAGCATTTT.

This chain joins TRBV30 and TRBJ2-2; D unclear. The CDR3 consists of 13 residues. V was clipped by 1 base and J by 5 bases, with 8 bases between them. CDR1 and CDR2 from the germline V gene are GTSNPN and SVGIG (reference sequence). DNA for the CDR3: TGTGCCTGGAGTGATAGGATTACCGGGGAGCTGTTTTTT. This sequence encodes CAWSDRITGELFF.

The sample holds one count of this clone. CDR3: CASSSGTGGGNTEAFF. CDR3 DNA: TGTGCCAGCAGTTCCGGGACAGGGGGCGGGAACACTGAAGCTTTCTTT. This chain links TRBV6-6 with TRBJ1-1, with TRBD1 identical over 12 bases. Germline CDR1 is MNHNY and CDR2 is SVGAGI (reference sequence). Trimming removed 4 bases from V and 1 base from J; junction bases left unmatched: 4. The CDR3 is 16 residues long.

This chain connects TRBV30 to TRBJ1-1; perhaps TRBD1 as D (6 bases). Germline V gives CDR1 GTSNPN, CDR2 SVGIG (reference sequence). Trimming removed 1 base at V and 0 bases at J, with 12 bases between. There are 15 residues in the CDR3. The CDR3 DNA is TGTGCCTGGAGTGCGGGACAAGTTATGAACACTGAAGCTTTCTTT. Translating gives CAWSAGQVMNTEAFF.

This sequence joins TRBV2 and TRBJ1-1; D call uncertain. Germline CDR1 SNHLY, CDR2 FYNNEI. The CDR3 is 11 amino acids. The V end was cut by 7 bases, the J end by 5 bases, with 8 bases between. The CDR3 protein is CASTWRTEAFF. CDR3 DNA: TGTGCCAGCACTTGGAGAACTGAAGCTTTCTTT.

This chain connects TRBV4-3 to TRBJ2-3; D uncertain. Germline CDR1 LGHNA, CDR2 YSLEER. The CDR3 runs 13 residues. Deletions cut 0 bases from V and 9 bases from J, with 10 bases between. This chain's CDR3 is CASSQDARTTQYF. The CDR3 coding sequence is TGCGCCAGCAGCCAAGATGCCCGCACCACGCAGTATTTT.

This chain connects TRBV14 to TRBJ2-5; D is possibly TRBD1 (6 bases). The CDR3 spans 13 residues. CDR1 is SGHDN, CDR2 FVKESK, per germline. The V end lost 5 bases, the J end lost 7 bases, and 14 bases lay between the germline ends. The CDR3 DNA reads TGTGCCAGCAGCGGACAGCTTCTTGGGACCCAGTACTTC. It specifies CASSGQLLGTQYF. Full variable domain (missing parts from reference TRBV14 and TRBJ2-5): EAGVTQFPSHSVIEKGQTVTLRCDPISGHDNLYWYRRVMGKEIKFLLHFVKESKQDESGMPNNRFLAERTGGTYSTLKVQPAELEDSGVYFCASSGQLLGTQYFGPGTRLLVL.

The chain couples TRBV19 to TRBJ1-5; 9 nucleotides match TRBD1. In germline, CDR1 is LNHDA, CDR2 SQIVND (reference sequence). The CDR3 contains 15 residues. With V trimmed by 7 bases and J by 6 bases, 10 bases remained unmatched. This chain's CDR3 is CASNPDRGRFQPQHF. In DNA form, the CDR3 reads TGTGCCAGTAACCCGGACAGGGGAAGATTTCAGCCCCAGCATTTT.

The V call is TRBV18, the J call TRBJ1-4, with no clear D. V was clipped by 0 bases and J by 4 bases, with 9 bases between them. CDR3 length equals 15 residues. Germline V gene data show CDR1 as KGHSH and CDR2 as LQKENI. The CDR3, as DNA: TGTGCCAGCTCACCACCGGGAAGGTATAATGAAAAACTGTTTTTT. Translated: CASSPPGRYNEKLFF.

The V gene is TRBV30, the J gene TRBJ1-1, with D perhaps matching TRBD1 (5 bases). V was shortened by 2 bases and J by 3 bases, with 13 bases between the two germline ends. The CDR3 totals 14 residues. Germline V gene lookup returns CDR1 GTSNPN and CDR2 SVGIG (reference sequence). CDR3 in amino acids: CAWSSGGGDTEAFF. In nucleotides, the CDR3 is TGTGCCTGGAGTAGCGGGGGAGGTGACACTGAAGCTTTCTTT. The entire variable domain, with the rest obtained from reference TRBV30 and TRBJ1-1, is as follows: SQTIHQWPATLVQPVGSPLSLECTVEGTSNPNLYWYRQAAGRGLQLLFYSVGIGQISSEVPQNLSASRPQDRQFILSSKKLLLSDSGFYLCAWSSGGGDTEAFFGQGTRLTVV.